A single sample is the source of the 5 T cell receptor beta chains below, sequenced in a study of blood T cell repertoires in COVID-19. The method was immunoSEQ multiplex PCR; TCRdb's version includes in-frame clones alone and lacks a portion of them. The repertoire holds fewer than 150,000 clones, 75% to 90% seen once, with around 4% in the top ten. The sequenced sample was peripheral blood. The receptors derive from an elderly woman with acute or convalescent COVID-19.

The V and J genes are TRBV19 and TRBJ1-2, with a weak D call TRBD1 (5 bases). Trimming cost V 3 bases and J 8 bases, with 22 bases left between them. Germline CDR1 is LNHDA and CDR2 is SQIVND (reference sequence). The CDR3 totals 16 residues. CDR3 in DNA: TGTGCCAGTAGTATTGCTTACGACAGATTCTCTAGGGGCTACACCTTC. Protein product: CASSIAYDRFSRGYTF.

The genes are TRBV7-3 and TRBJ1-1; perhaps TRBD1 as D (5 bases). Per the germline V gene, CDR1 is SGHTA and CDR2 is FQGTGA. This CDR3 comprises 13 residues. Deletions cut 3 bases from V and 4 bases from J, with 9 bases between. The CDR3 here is CASSFSGSTEAFF. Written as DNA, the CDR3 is TGTGCCAGCAGCTTTTCAGGGTCCACTGAAGCTTTCTTT.

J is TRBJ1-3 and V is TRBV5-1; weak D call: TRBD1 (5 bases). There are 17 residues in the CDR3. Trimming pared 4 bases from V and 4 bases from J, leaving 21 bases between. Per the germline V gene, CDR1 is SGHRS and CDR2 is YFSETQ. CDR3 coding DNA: TGCGCCAGCAGCCCACAGCCCCAGGGTGTTGTCGGAAACACCATATATTTT. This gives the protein CASSPQPQGVVGNTIYF.

CDR3 sequence (DNA): TGTGCCAGTAGTCTGGGACAGGGGCATGAGCAGTTCTTC. It encodes CASSLGQGHEQFF. This sequence joins TRBV19 and TRBJ2-1, with 10 bases identical to TRBD1. The CDR3 covers 13 residues. The junction had 3 bases not matched to a gene; V was cut back by 5 bases and J by 8 bases. Germline V CDR1 and CDR2: LNHDA, SQIVND (reference sequence).

The CDR3 sequence is CASGNQGSGANVLTF. The DNA for the CDR3 is TGTGCCAGTGGGAATCAGGGCTCTGGGGCCAACGTCCTGACTTTC. This chain connects TRBV19 to TRBJ2-6; D may be TRBD1 (5 bases). Trimming cost V 8 bases and J 0 bases, with 11 bases left between them. CDR3 length: 15 amino acids. Germline CDR1 reads LNHDA; CDR2 reads SQIVND (reference sequence).